This T cell receptor beta chain is drawn from a study of T cell responses to AZD1222 COVID-19 vaccine. Germline CDR1 reads ENHRY; CDR2 reads SYGVKD. This CDR3 spans 15 amino acids. V lost 5 bases, J lost 7 bases, and 17 bases lay in between. Repertoires were generated with immunoSEQ multiplex PCR, while TCRdb's copy carries only in-frame clones and drops some. This sample carries 95,000 to 110,000 clones, roughly 92% of them seen once, and the ten largest clones take around 5%. Study-wide findings and caveats: Only after the peak T cell response were repertoires sampled.

Note on this clone: Its target is unknown.

The clonotype originates from an adult in good health. The V and J genes are TRBV10-3 and TRBJ1-4; D is undetermined. The sequences come from peripheral blood, collected on day 0 of AZD1222 vaccination. The CDR3 coding sequence is TGTGCCATCAGTATAGTAGGGAGCGGGAGTGAAAAACTGTTTTTT. Residues: CAISIVGSGSEKLFF.